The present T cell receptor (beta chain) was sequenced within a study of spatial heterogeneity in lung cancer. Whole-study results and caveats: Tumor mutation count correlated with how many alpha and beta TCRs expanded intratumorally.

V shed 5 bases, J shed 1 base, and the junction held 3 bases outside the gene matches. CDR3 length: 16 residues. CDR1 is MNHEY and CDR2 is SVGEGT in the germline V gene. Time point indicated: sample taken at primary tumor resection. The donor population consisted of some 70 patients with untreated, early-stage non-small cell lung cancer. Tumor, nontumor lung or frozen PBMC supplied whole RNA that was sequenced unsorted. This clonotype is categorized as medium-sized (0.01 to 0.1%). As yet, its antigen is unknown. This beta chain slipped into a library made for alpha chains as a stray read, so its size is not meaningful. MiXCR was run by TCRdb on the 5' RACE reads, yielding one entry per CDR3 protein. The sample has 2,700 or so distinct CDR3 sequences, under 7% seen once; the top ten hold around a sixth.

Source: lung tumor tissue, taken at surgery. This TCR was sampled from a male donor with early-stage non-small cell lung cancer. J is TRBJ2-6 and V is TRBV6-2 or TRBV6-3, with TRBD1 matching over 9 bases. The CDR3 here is CASSRDRASGANVLTF. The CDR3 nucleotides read TGTGCCAGCAGTAGGGACAGGGCGTCTGGGGCCAACGTCCTGACTTTC.